This TCR beta chain stems from a study of Graves' ophthalmopathy and Graves' hyperthyroidism. For the study at large: Peripheral blood was gathered at the point of initial diagnosis, before any treatment started. The study, taken as a whole, reports: A model built from 13 signatures distinguished ophthalmopathy from stable hyperthyroidism with 87.88% sensitivity and 81.08% specificity. Ophthalmopathy progression cases were predicted by the model with approximately 66% sensitivity and 72% to 80% specificity.

Regarding this clonotype: Its antigen remains unidentified.

The authors amplified TCR beta CDR3 regions from RNA transcripts. Second-round multiplex PCR came after first-round RT-PCR with HTBI primers. TCRdb fed the multiplex PCR reads into MiXCR, producing one record per CDR3 protein. The sample holds 400,000 to 500,000 distinct CDR3 sequences, roughly 21% seen once. The CDR3 covers 17 residues. J was trimmed by 2 bases and V by 4 bases; bases with no gene match: 14. Germline lookup yields CDR1 MDHEN and CDR2 SYDVKM. This rearrangement joins TRBV28 to TRBJ2-7, with 7 bases matching TRBD1. Sequencing was done on a sample of peripheral blood. The clonotype originates from a woman between 18 and 30 years old with stable Graves' hyperthyroidism. The CDR3 loop is CASSSREGDSITYEQYF. In DNA, the CDR3 is TGTGCCAGCAGTTCACGCGAGGGGGACAGCATCACCTACGAGCAGTACTTC.